The next 11 T cell receptor beta chains were all read from a single sample in a study of blood T cell repertoires in COVID-19. TCRdb's copy holds only in-frame clones and misses some; the assay was immunoSEQ multiplex PCR. This sample has approximately 92,000 clones, with about 78% found just once. The source material was peripheral blood. The receptors derive from a man aged 50-59 years who had recovered from COVID-19.

The J gene is TRBJ2-1, the V gene TRBV19, with 9 bases identical to TRBD2. From germline, CDR1 is LNHDA and CDR2 SQIVND (reference sequence). The V gene end was trimmed by 1 base and the J gene end by 3 bases; junction bases not matched to a gene: 1. CDR3 length: 15 residues. The CDR3 region has the DNA TGTGCCAGTAGTATAGGGACTAGCGTCTACAATGAGCAGTTCTTC. Residues: CASSIGTSVYNEQFF. Full variable domain (missing parts from reference TRBV19 and TRBJ2-1): DGGITQSPKYLFRKEGQNVTLSCEQNLNHDAMYWYRQDPGQGLRLIYYSQIVNDFQKGDIAEGYSVSREKKESFPLTVTSAQKNPTAFYLCASSIGTSVYNEQFFGPGTRLTVL.

The gene calls are TRBV18 and TRBJ1-1, with 9 bases lining up with TRBD1. CDR1 KGHSH and CDR2 LQKENI come from the germline V gene. The CDR3 has 17 amino acids. V trimming: 3 bases; J trimming: 2 bases; junction bases outside the gene matches: 10. The CDR3, as DNA: TGTGCCAGCTCACCCAGCACGAGGACAGGGGTAAACACTGAAGCTTTCTTT. It yields the protein CASSPSTRTGVNTEAFF. The full variable domain, completed using reference TRBV18 and TRBJ1-1, is NAGVMQNPRHLVRRRGQEARLRCSPMKGHSHVYWYRQLPEEGLKFMVYLQKENIIDESGMPKERFSAEFPKEGPSILRIQQVVRGDSAAYFCASSPSTRTGVNTEAFFGQGTRLTVV.

The chain joins TRBV2 to TRBJ1-1, with a possible D match to TRBD1 (5 bases). Trimming left V 2 bases short and J 0 bases short, with 7 bases between. The CDR3 totals 14 residues. Germline lookup yields CDR1 SNHLY and CDR2 FYNNEI. This CDR3 is CASSERGMNTEAFF. DNA of the CDR3: TGTGCCAGCAGTGAACGGGGGATGAACACTGAAGCTTTCTTT.

The rearrangement links TRBV10-3 to TRBJ2-5; 10 nucleotides line up with TRBD2. With V trimmed by 5 bases and J by 5 bases, 8 bases remained unmatched. CDR1 ENHRY and CDR2 SYGVKD come from the germline V gene. The CDR3 extends over 15 amino acids. The CDR3 spells CAISPAAGGRETQYF. The CDR3 DNA reads as TGTGCCATCAGTCCCGCAGCGGGGGGGCGTGAGACCCAGTACTTC.

This chain uses TRBV11-2 with TRBJ2-1; tentatively, D is TRBD2 (6 bases). The CDR3 spans 16 residues. The V end lost 1 base, the J end lost 4 bases, and 14 bases lay between the germline ends. Germline V CDR1 and CDR2: SGHAT, FQNNGV. The CDR3 DNA is TGTGCCAGCAGCTTAGGTTTTGCGGGGATTTACAATGAGCAGTTCTTC. Its protein is CASSLGFAGIYNEQFF.

This chain uses TRBV2 with TRBJ1-6; 7 bases are a match to TRBD1. Per the germline V gene, CDR1 is SNHLY and CDR2 is FYNNEI. This CDR3 has 15 amino acids. The J segment lost 10 bases and the V segment lost 5 bases, leaving 11 bases of the junction unmatched. Here the CDR3 reads CASSLDRTARSPLHF. The CDR3 bases are TGTGCCAGCAGTTTGGACAGGACGGCCCGCTCACCCCTCCACTTT.

The chain uses TRBV12-5 and TRBJ2-7, with D perhaps TRBD2 (6 bases). The germline V gene has CDR1 LGHNT and CDR2 FRNRAP. V lost 4 bases to trimming and J lost 2 bases, with 15 bases between them. This CDR3 has 15 residues. The CDR3 spells CASGWGTPLPYEQYF. The CDR3 DNA is TGTGCTAGTGGTTGGGGGACTCCACTTCCCTACGAGCAGTACTTC.

The genes are TRBV30 and TRBJ2-7, with 7 bases identical to TRBD1. V lost 3 bases, J lost 0 bases, and 8 bases stayed unmatched. The CDR3 extends over 15 amino acids. Germline V lookup: CDR1 GTSNPN, CDR2 SVGIG (reference sequence). The CDR3 protein is CAWSLTQGSSYEQYF. Here the CDR3 DNA reads TGTGCCTGGAGCCTAACACAGGGGTCCTCCTACGAGCAGTACTTC.

V gene TRBV7-8 combines with J gene TRBJ1-1, with D tentatively TRBD1 (6 bases). Trimming cost V 4 bases and J 7 bases, with 13 bases left between them. The CDR3 runs 13 residues. In germline, CDR1 is SGHVS, CDR2 FQNEAQ. The CDR3 is CASSSQGRSEAFF. CDR3 nucleotide sequence: TGTGCCAGCAGCTCACAGGGAAGGAGTGAAGCTTTCTTT.

The chain uses TRBV9 and TRBJ2-1, with D hard to call. The V end lost 0 bases, the J end lost 0 bases, and 7 bases lay between the germline ends. CDR1 and CDR2 (germline): SGDLS, YYNGEE. The CDR3 length is 15 residues. CDR3 loop: CASSVEPSSYNEQFF. CDR3 nucleotides: TGTGCCAGCAGCGTAGAGCCGAGCTCCTACAATGAGCAGTTCTTC. The whole variable domain, filled in from reference TRBV9 and TRBJ2-1, reads DSGVTQTPKHLITATGQRVTLRCSPRSGDLSVYWYQQSLDQGLQFLIQYYNGEERAKGNILERFSAQQFPDLHSELNLSSLELGDSALYFCASSVEPSSYNEQFFGPGTRLTVL.

This chain connects TRBV11-2 to TRBJ2-5; 16 nucleotides match TRBD2. V trimming: 4 bases; J trimming: 4 bases; junction bases outside the gene matches: 3. CDR1 SGHAT and CDR2 FQNNGV come from the germline V gene. The CDR3 runs 16 residues. CDR3 in DNA: TGTGCCAGCAGCTCGGGGACTAGCGGGAGGGCAGAGACCCAGTACTTC. Translating it yields CASSSGTSGRAETQYF.